Shown below are 29 T cell receptor beta chains from a single sample sequenced in a study of blood T cell repertoires in COVID-19. Sequencing was performed with immunoSEQ multiplex PCR; in TCRdb, only in-frame clones are kept and a portion is missing. The table shows 200,000 to 250,000 clones, with 85% to 90% occurring only once. What was sequenced was PBMCs or T cells enriched from blood (not recorded which). These receptor sequences come from a man between 50 and 59 years old who had been exposed to COVID-19.

The chain is built from TRBV29-1 and TRBJ2-5, with 8 bases identical to TRBD2. CDR1 and CDR2 from the germline V gene are SQVTM and ANQGSEA. The CDR3 length is 12 residues. V was clipped by 4 bases and J by 5 bases; unmatched bases: 3. CDR3 DNA: TGCAGCGTTGGGGCTAGCGGGGAGACCCAGTACTTC. Residues: CSVGASGETQYF.

This chain links TRBV5-4 with TRBJ1-1; TRBD1 agrees at 9 bases. CDR3 length equals 13 residues. Germline loops: CDR1 SGHNT, CDR2 YYREEE (reference sequence). J gave up 4 bases and V 6 bases, and 4 bases lay outside the gene matches. In DNA, the CDR3 is TGTGCCAGCATCCAGGACAGGGGCACTGAAGCTTTCTTT. This gives the protein CASIQDRGTEAFF.

The chain has TRBV24-1 and TRBJ2-5; TRBD2 matches at 7 bases. Germline trimming cut 9 bases from V and 3 bases from J; bases unmatched to any gene: 9. Looked up from germline, CDR1 is KGHDR and CDR2 is SFDVKD. This CDR3 is built from 14 residues. The CDR3 DNA reads as TGTGCCACCGGGGGGGTTGGGTCCGAAGAGACCCAGTACTTC. Translation gives CATGGVGSEETQYF.

The V call is TRBV10-3, the J call TRBJ2-3; D may be TRBD2 (5 bases). Per germline, CDR1 ENHRY and CDR2 SYGVKD. The CDR3 sequence is 19 residues long. The ends were cut back, 4 bases at V and 2 bases at J, with 25 bases in the middle. CDR3 nucleotide sequence: TGTGCCATCAGTGCTCACACGGTGACTACTAGAACCTACACAGATACGCAGTATTTT. Amino acid sequence: CAISAHTVTTRTYTDTQYF.

This clone was detected once. The V gene is TRBV7-3, the J gene TRBJ2-1, with D perhaps TRBD2 (5 bases). Per germline, CDR1 SGHTA and CDR2 FQGTGA. V lost 2 bases and J lost 9, with 14 bases in between. CDR3 length equals 14 residues. CDR3 in DNA: TGTGCCAGCAGCTTATATTCTCCTGAGGGTGAGCAGTTCTTC. Residues: CASSLYSPEGEQFF.

This chain connects TRBV18 to TRBJ1-1; 7 bases agree with TRBD1. Germline-derived CDR1 and CDR2 are KGHSH and LQKENI. This CDR3 comprises 14 residues. V shed 3 bases and J 1 base; nucleotides not matched to a gene: 2. The CDR3 protein is CASSPRQGNTEAFF. CDR3 bases: TGTGCCAGCTCACCGAGACAGGGGAACACTGAAGCTTTCTTT.

This chain connects TRBV19 to TRBJ1-2; 10 bases map to TRBD1. The CDR3 totals 15 residues. Germline lookup yields CDR1 LNHDA and CDR2 SQIVND (reference sequence). With V trimmed by 9 bases and J by 3 bases, 10 bases remained unmatched. This CDR3 reads CASSADRGGYYGYTF. CDR3 nucleotides: TGTGCCAGCTCGGCGGACAGGGGGGGGTACTATGGCTACACCTTC.

The chain employs TRBV5-4 and TRBJ2-7; possibly TRBD2 for D (6 bases). The CDR3 runs 13 residues. Germline-derived CDR1 and CDR2 are SGHNT and YYREEE (reference sequence). The V gene lost 5 bases and the J gene lost 2 bases, with 11 bases spanning the gap. CDR3 loop: CASRGGATYEQYV. The CDR3 region has the DNA TGTGCCAGCAGGGGCGGGGCAACCTACGAGCAGTACGTC.

This sequence joins TRBV5-4 and TRBJ2-5; TRBD2 matches at 9 bases. Trimming removed 4 bases from V and 2 bases from J; junction bases left unmatched: 6. The CDR3 length is 15 residues. The germline V gene encodes CDR1 SGHNT and CDR2 YYREEE (reference sequence). The CDR3 DNA reads as TGTGCCAGCAGCCGTCAGACTAGCGGTCAAGAGACCCAGTACTTC. Translation gives CASSRQTSGQETQYF.

CDR3 DNA sequence: TGCGCCAGCAGCTTGGCCCTTTTCTCCTATGGCTACACCTTC. It yields the protein CASSLALFSYGYTF. The V gene is TRBV5-1, the J gene TRBJ1-2; D is uncertain. The CDR3 runs 14 residues. Germline CDR1 reads SGHRS; CDR2 reads YFSETQ. V lost 0 bases and J lost 4, with 10 bases in between.

The chain employs TRBV4-1 and TRBJ2-7; possible D gene TRBD1, 6 bases. V was trimmed by 1 base and J by 1 base, leaving 11 bases between them. CDR3 length: 15 residues. Germline loops: CDR1 MGHRA, CDR2 YSYEKL. CDR3 region: CASSQGTVESYEQYV. In DNA form, the CDR3 reads TGCGCCAGCAGCCAAGGGACAGTAGAATCCTACGAGCAGTACGTC.

The J gene is TRBJ2-3, the V gene TRBV5-1; 8 nucleotides line up with TRBD1. In germline, CDR1 is SGHRS, CDR2 YFSETQ. The CDR3 is made up of 14 amino acids. J gave up 6 bases and V 4 bases, and 7 bases lay outside the gene matches. As DNA, the CDR3 is TGCGCCAGCAGCCCTGGACAGGGTGTTGATACGCAGTATTTT. It encodes CASSPGQGVDTQYF.

The rearrangement joins TRBV6-6 to TRBJ1-1; D might be TRBD1 (6 bases). Germline V gene sequence: CDR1 MNHNY, CDR2 SVGAGI (reference sequence). Trimming stripped 5 bases from V and 4 bases from J, with 17 bases between. The CDR3 spans 15 residues. CDR3 sequence reads: CASSDWTEWVTEAFF. CDR3 nucleotides: TGTGCCAGCAGTGACTGGACAGAGTGGGTCACTGAAGCTTTCTTT.

The chain employs TRBV19 and TRBJ1-5; D gene uncertain. The germline CDR1 and CDR2 sequences are LNHDA and SQIVND (reference sequence). Trimming cost V 3 bases and J 0 bases, with 15 bases left between them. The CDR3 is 17 amino acids. This CDR3 is CASSIADMTYSNQPQHF. CDR3 nucleotides: TGTGCCAGTAGTATCGCCGACATGACCTATAGCAATCAGCCCCAGCATTTT.

This chain uses TRBV7-8 with TRBJ1-1; tentatively, D is TRBD1 (5 bases). Germline V gives CDR1 SGHVS, CDR2 FQNEAQ. With 1 base removed from V and 3 bases from J, the gap between germline ends came to 6 bases. The length of the CDR3 is 13 residues. The CDR3 DNA follows: TGTGCCAGCAGCTTAGTACAGGACACTGAAGCTTTCTTT. It codes for CASSLVQDTEAFF.

This clone was recorded a few times. This sequence joins TRBV30 and TRBJ1-2; 7 nucleotides agree with TRBD1. CDR3 length: 13 residues. Germline assignment: CDR1 GTSNPN and CDR2 SVGIG (reference sequence). J gave up 1 base and V 3 bases, and 2 bases lay outside the gene matches. In DNA form, the CDR3 reads TGTGCCTGGAGAAACAGGGGTAACTATGGCTACACCTTC. Its translation: CAWRNRGNYGYTF.

The chain carries TRBV9 and TRBJ1-3, with D uncertain. Germline values: CDR1 SGDLS, CDR2 YYNGEE. This CDR3 is built from 15 residues. Trimming cost V 0 bases and J 2 bases, with 9 bases left between them. CDR3 nucleotide sequence: TGTGCCAGCAGCGTAGCAGCGACGGCTGGAAACACCATATATTTT. It is translated as CASSVAATAGNTIYF.

The chain joins TRBV24-1 to TRBJ2-2; 8 bases align to TRBD2. Trimming removed 9 bases from V and 4 bases from J; junction bases left unmatched: 3. CDR1 KGHDR and CDR2 SFDVKD come from the germline V gene. The CDR3 length is 13 residues. The CDR3 loop is CATAGGSTGELFF. The CDR3, as DNA: TGTGCCACCGCGGGAGGTTCCACCGGGGAGCTGTTTTTT.

The V call is TRBV5-4, the J call TRBJ1-1; D not certain. Deletions cut 7 bases from V and 0 bases from J, with 10 bases between. The CDR3 sequence is 13 residues long. Germline V gives CDR1 SGHNT, CDR2 YYREEE (reference sequence). The CDR3 is CASGDGLNTEAFF. CDR3 DNA: TGTGCCAGCGGAGACGGCCTGAACACTGAAGCTTTCTTT.

The V call is TRBV5-1, the J call TRBJ2-3, with 10 bases matching TRBD2. The CDR3 sequence is 15 residues long. The ends lost 4 bases at V and 2 bases at J; junction bases unmatched: 4. Germline loops: CDR1 SGHRS, CDR2 YFSETQ. The CDR3 here is CASSLGTSDTDTQYF. The CDR3 region has the DNA TGCGCCAGCAGCCTAGGGACTAGCGACACAGATACGCAGTATTTT.

V usage is TRBV7-9 and J usage is TRBJ2-3; 16 nucleotides align to TRBD2. The CDR3 has 17 residues. Trimming removed 4 bases from V and 8 bases from J; junction bases left unmatched: 9. Germline V CDR1 and CDR2: SEHNR, FQNEAQ (reference sequence). The CDR3 here is CASSSTGLAGGPGTQYF. In DNA form, the CDR3 reads TGTGCCAGCAGCTCGACGGGACTAGCGGGAGGGCCTGGTACGCAGTATTTT.

The V gene is TRBV7-9, the J gene TRBJ1-3, with 8 nucleotides matching TRBD1. J lost 7 bases, V lost 5 bases, and 10 bases had no gene match. Germline CDR1 reads SEHNR; CDR2 reads FQNEAQ (reference sequence). The CDR3 has 15 residues. This CDR3 reads CASSTSGQALNTIYF. The CDR3 bases are TGTGCCAGCAGCACATCGGGACAGGCTTTGAACACCATATATTTT.

The chain has TRBV2 and TRBJ1-4; TRBD1 agrees at 10 bases. The CDR3 totals 16 residues. Trimming cost V 4 bases and J 8 bases; bases outside gene matches: 10. The germline gives CDR1 SNHLY, CDR2 FYNNEI. Written as DNA, the CDR3 is TGTGCCAGCAGTGGGAAATTGGACAGGGGGAGCGAAAAACTGTTTTTT. Translating gives CASSGKLDRGSEKLFF. Supplemented by reference TRBV2 and TRBJ1-4, the full variable domain reads EPEVTQTPSHQVTQMGQEVILRCVPISNHLYFYWYRQILGQKVEFLVSFYNNEISEKSEIFDDQFSVERPDGSNFTLKIRSTKLEDSAMYFCASSGKLDRGSEKLFFGSGTQLSVL.

V gene TRBV2 combines with J gene TRBJ1-2; possible D gene TRBD1, 5 bases. CDR3 length: 15 amino acids. Looked up from germline, CDR1 is SNHLY and CDR2 is FYNNEI. Trimming took off 4 bases at V and 6 bases at J, with 18 bases between the two ends. CDR3 protein: CASSGLSRVSHGYTF. DNA for the CDR3: TGTGCCAGCAGTGGACTTAGCAGGGTGTCCCATGGCTACACCTTC.

The V and J genes are TRBV5-1 and TRBJ1-3; weak D call: TRBD1 (5 bases). The ends were cut back, 4 bases at V and 2 bases at J, with 7 bases in the middle. Per the germline V gene, CDR1 is SGHRS and CDR2 is YFSETQ. This CDR3 is 13 amino acids long. For the CDR3, the DNA is TGCGCCAGCAGCGGGGCGGCTGGAAACACCATATATTTT. Its translation: CASSGAAGNTIYF. Full variable domain (outside the CDR3, taken from reference TRBV5-1 and TRBJ1-3): KAGVTQTPRYLIKTRGQQVTLSCSPISGHRSVSWYQQTPGQGLQFLFEYFSETQRNKGNFPGRFSGRQFSNSRSEMNVSTLELGDSALYLCASSGAAGNTIYFGEGSWLTVV.

The V call is TRBV19, the J call TRBJ1-2, with D unresolved. Per germline, CDR1 LNHDA and CDR2 SQIVND (reference sequence). V shed 2 bases and J shed 3 bases, with 25 bases lying between them. The CDR3 is made up of 19 amino acids. The CDR3 reads CASSIRTSPARFPHYGYTF. CDR3 sequence (DNA): TGTGCCAGTAGTATACGTACGAGTCCCGCGCGGTTTCCCCACTATGGCTACACCTTC.

The chain joins TRBV28 to TRBJ1-5; tentatively, D is TRBD1 (6 bases). With 9 bases removed from V and 0 bases from J, the gap between germline ends came to 12 bases. The CDR3 covers 14 residues. Germline CDR1 is MDHEN and CDR2 is SYDVKM. CDR3 protein: CASREGVSNQPQHF. The CDR3 DNA sequence: TGTGCCAGTCGGGAGGGGGTTAGCAATCAGCCCCAGCATTTT. Full variable domain (missing parts from reference TRBV28 and TRBJ1-5): DVKVTQSSRYLVKRTGEKVFLECVQDMDHENMFWYRQDPGLGLRLIYFSYDVKMKEKGDIPEGYSVSREKKERFSLILESASTNQTSMYLCASREGVSNQPQHFGDGTRLSIL.

This chain joins TRBV7-2 and TRBJ1-4; D gene ambiguous. The V end lost 4 bases, the J end lost 1 base, and 13 bases lay between the germline ends. The CDR3 is 16 amino acids. Germline-derived CDR1 and CDR2 are SGHTA and FQGNSA. The CDR3 loop is CASSYSRLRTNEKLFF. Here the CDR3 DNA reads TGTGCCAGCAGCTACAGCAGGCTGAGAACTAATGAAAAACTGTTTTTT.

This clone was counted once. V is TRBV7-3 and J is TRBJ2-4; D is perhaps TRBD2 (6 bases). CDR3 size: 14 residues. Germline CDR1 and CDR2: SGHTA and FQGTGA. The V end was cut by 5 bases, the J end by 5 bases, with 13 bases between. CDR3 loop: CASSPGGVQNIQYF. CDR3 nucleotide sequence: TGTGCCAGCAGCCCCGGAGGGGTCCAAAACATTCAGTACTTC.